This entry lists 26 T cell receptor beta chains sequenced from one sample in a study of CD8 T cells in ankylosing spondylitis. Their antigen targets remain unknown. TCRdb independently ran MiXCR on the 5' RACE reads; one entry per CDR3 protein. The table lists around 890,000 distinct CDR3 sequences, approximately 12% of them singletons. Broader study findings: A motif in TCR beta, a set of roughly eight highly homologous variants, appeared characteristic of ankylosing spondylitis blood.

Material for sequencing was blood, either unsorted or a sorted T cell fraction (not recorded which). These receptors were taken from a male donor with ankylosing spondylitis.

This clonotype came up a few times. This chain connects TRBV20-1 to TRBJ2-5; tentatively, D is TRBD2 (7 bases). There are 11 residues in the CDR3. Per the germline V gene, CDR1 is DFQATT and CDR2 is SNEGSKA (reference sequence). Trimming left V 7 bases short and J 5 bases short, with 11 bases between. The CDR3 DNA reads as TGCAGTGTCGGGGGGCAGGAGACCCAGTACTTC. It yields the protein CSVGGQETQYF.

This clonotype turned up a few times. This sequence joins TRBV5-1 and TRBJ2-5; D is unresolved. The CDR3 covers 14 residues. Per the germline V gene, CDR1 is SGHRS and CDR2 is YFSETQ. The V gene lost 2 bases and the J gene lost 2 bases, with 10 bases spanning the gap. DNA of the CDR3: TGCGCCAGCAGCTTAATAACCAGGCAAGAGACCCAGTACTTC. It is translated as CASSLITRQETQYF.

Details on this clonotype: Because the CDR3 is missing its conserved closing phenylalanine or tryptophan, this is likely a read error. V is TRBV20-1 and J is TRBJ2-3, with TRBD1 matching 7 bases. After removal of 5 bases from V and 1 base from J, the junction contained 6 bases not matched to a gene. Germline loops: CDR1 DFQATT, CDR2 SNEGSKA (reference sequence). CDR3 size: 14 residues. The CDR3 coding sequence is TGCAGTGCTGAACAGGGGAAGGGCACAGATACGCAGTATTTG. It is translated as CSAEQGKGTDTQYL.

This clonotype was detected many times. The chain joins TRBV5-1 to TRBJ1-1, with 7 bases fitting TRBD1. Germline CDR1 and CDR2: SGHRS and YFSETQ. Trimming cost V 4 bases and J 5 bases; bases outside gene matches: 11. CDR3 length: 15 amino acids. CDR3 loop: CASSRNTGEGTEAFF. Written as DNA, the CDR3 is TGCGCCAGCAGCCGAAATACAGGGGAGGGTACTGAAGCTTTCTTT.

This clonotype was found a few times. V and J are TRBV29-1 and TRBJ2-1, with no clear D. CDR1 and CDR2 from the germline V gene are SQVTM and ANQGSEA. The CDR3 has 15 residues. Trimming took off 0 bases at V and 2 bases at J, with 11 bases between the two ends. As DNA, the CDR3 is TGCAGCGTTGAAGATGCGATTCGGGCCTACAATGAGCAGTTCTTC. Encoded protein: CSVEDAIRAYNEQFF.

V usage is TRBV3-1 and J usage is TRBJ1-1; D is possibly TRBD1 (5 bases). This CDR3 spans 13 amino acids. Deletions cut 2 bases from V and 11 bases from J, with 15 bases between. Germline CDR1 is LGHDT and CDR2 is YNNKEL (reference sequence). CDR3: CASSQRGVDYAFF. The CDR3 nucleotides read TGTGCCAGCAGCCAAAGGGGCGTTGATTACGCTTTCTTT.

This clonotype occurred a few times. The gene calls are TRBV20-1 and TRBJ2-3; D is ambiguous. V was trimmed by 5 bases and J by 10 bases, leaving 10 bases between them. The germline gives CDR1 DFQATT, CDR2 SNEGSKA (reference sequence). The CDR3 is 10 amino acids. The CDR3 reads CSASKSAQYF. The CDR3 DNA is TGCAGTGCTTCTAAGAGCGCGCAGTATTTT.

This clonotype was counted at least ten times. The chain carries TRBV5-1 and TRBJ2-1; D call uncertain. Trimming cost V 4 bases and J 0 bases, with 5 bases left between them. The CDR3 totals 13 residues. Looked up from germline, CDR1 is SGHRS and CDR2 is YFSETQ. This chain's CDR3 is CASSRSSYNEQFF. In nucleotides, the CDR3 is TGCGCCAGCAGCCGGAGCTCCTACAATGAGCAGTTCTTC.

The chain has TRBV5-1 and TRBJ2-1; D gene unclear. The V gene's germline CDR1 is SGHRS and CDR2 YFSETQ. CDR3 size: 14 residues. V was cut by 3 bases and J by 3 bases, with 10 bases left in between. The DNA for the CDR3 is TGCGCCAGCAGCTCGGGCCTTATCTACAATGAGCAGTTCTTC. Translated: CASSSGLIYNEQFF.

This clonotype occurred a few times. The chain joins TRBV20-1 to TRBJ2-7; 8 bases agree with TRBD1. This CDR3 has 12 amino acids. V was pared by 5 bases and J by 9 bases, with 9 bases of the junction left unmatched. Germline V lookup: CDR1 DFQATT, CDR2 SNEGSKA (reference sequence). The CDR3 DNA follows: TGCAGTGCTCGTTTCCGACAGGGGACGCAGTACTTC. This translates into CSARFRQGTQYF.

The sample holds a few counts of this clonotype. The V call is TRBV3-1, the J call TRBJ2-7; TRBD1 agrees at 7 bases. The CDR3 consists of 13 residues. Germline CDR1 LGHDT, CDR2 YNNKEL (reference sequence). J lost 6 bases, V lost 5 bases, and 7 bases had no gene match. The CDR3 loop is CASSTYRGGEQYF. The CDR3 nucleotides are TGTGCCAGCAGCACCTACAGGGGCGGCGAGCAGTACTTC.

This clonotype was found a few times. The chain combines TRBV28 with TRBJ2-3; the D call may be TRBD1 or TRBD2 (5 bases each). The CDR3 consists of 13 residues. V was shortened by 4 bases and J by 6 bases, with 11 bases between the two germline ends. Germline-derived CDR1 and CDR2 are MDHEN and SYDVKM. CDR3 region: CASSSSGRDTQYF. The CDR3 bases are TGTGCCAGCAGTTCGTCGGGACGGGATACGCAGTATTTT.

The chain joins TRBV10-3 to TRBJ2-7, with D perhaps given as TRBD1 or TRBD2 (5 bases each). V dropped 3 bases and J dropped 4 bases, with 16 bases sitting between them. Germline V gene data show CDR1 as ENHRY and CDR2 as SYGVKD. This CDR3 has 15 amino acids. CDR3 nucleotides: TGTGCCATCAGTGATGAGGGGCTTTCGGTGTACGAGCAGTACTTC. Protein sequence: CAISDEGLSVYEQYF.

This chain links TRBV5-1 with TRBJ2-3; D unclear. The CDR3 runs 15 residues. V lost 0 bases, J lost 2 bases, and 10 bases lay in between. Germline assignment: CDR1 SGHRS and CDR2 YFSETQ. CDR3 coding DNA: TGCGCCAGCAGCTTGGCCCCAGACCCCACAGATACGCAGTATTTT. Translation: CASSLAPDPTDTQYF.

This clonotype came up a few times. This sequence joins TRBV6-6 and TRBJ1-1, with TRBD1 as a possible D gene (5 bases). CDR3 length: 13 amino acids. V was pared by 10 bases and J by 4 bases, with 16 bases between. Germline V gene lookup returns CDR1 MNHNY and CDR2 SVGAGI (reference sequence). Written as DNA, the CDR3 is TGTGCCACCGCTACGGTAGGGGCCACTGAAGCTTTCTTT. Its protein product is CATATVGATEAFF.

The chain combines TRBV4-3 with TRBJ2-7; no reliable D call. CDR1 LGHNA and CDR2 YSLEER come from the germline V gene. The ends were cut back, 0 bases at V and 2 bases at J, with 11 bases in the middle. The CDR3 totals 15 residues. CDR3 residues: CASSQELNFAYEQYF. CDR3 DNA: TGCGCCAGCAGCCAAGAGTTGAATTTTGCCTACGAGCAGTACTTC.

This chain connects TRBV10-3 to TRBJ2-5; D is ambiguous. V was trimmed by 5 bases and J by 2 bases, leaving 6 bases between them. CDR1 and CDR2 (germline): ENHRY, SYGVKD. This CDR3 region has 12 residues. CDR3 nucleotides: TGTGCCATCAGTAACGCACAAGAGACCCAGTACTTC. It is translated as CAISNAQETQYF.

This clonotype has a handful of counts. The chain links TRBV4-3 to TRBJ2-5; a possible D gene is TRBD1 (6 bases). The V gene lost 1 base and the J gene lost 10 bases, with 16 bases spanning the gap. CDR1 and CDR2 from the germline V gene are LGHNA and YSLEER. The CDR3 runs 14 residues. This chain's CDR3 is CASSQGTARDGQYF. In DNA, the CDR3 is TGCGCCAGCAGCCAAGGGACAGCAAGAGATGGCCAGTACTTC.

This clonotype was found a few times. This rearrangement joins TRBV7-9 to TRBJ1-2; D is uncertain. V lost 5 bases, J lost 6 bases, and 16 bases lay in between. Germline V lookup: CDR1 SEHNR, CDR2 FQNEAQ (reference sequence). The CDR3 has 14 amino acids. The CDR3 loop is CASSPFGRSDGYTF. The CDR3, as DNA: TGTGCCAGCAGCCCCTTCGGGAGGAGTGATGGCTACACCTTC.

This clonotype was seen more than once but under ten times. V usage is TRBV12-3 or TRBV12-4 and J usage is TRBJ2-7, with D perhaps TRBD1 (5 bases). There are 14 residues in the CDR3. Trimming cost V 8 bases and J 3 bases, with 17 bases left between them. The CDR3 sequence is CASRNLGAGYEQYF. In DNA form, the CDR3 reads TGTGCCAGCCGTAATCTAGGGGCCGGCTACGAGCAGTACTTC.

This clonotype occurred many times. V gene TRBV7-2 combines with J gene TRBJ2-5, with D possibly TRBD2 on 6 matching bases. Germline-derived CDR1 and CDR2 are SGHTA and FQGNSA. V was clipped by 8 bases and J by 4 bases, with 20 bases between them. The CDR3 has 15 amino acids. CDR3 amino acids: CASSRGTLRGETQYF. The CDR3 DNA follows: TGTGCCAGCTCAAGAGGGACTCTTAGGGGAGAGACCCAGTACTTC.

This clonotype was recorded many times. The chain couples TRBV5-1 to TRBJ2-5; D may be TRBD1 or TRBD2 (5 bases each). The CDR3 is 12 residues long. Germline values: CDR1 SGHRS, CDR2 YFSETQ. The V gene lost 2 bases and the J gene lost 5 bases, with 7 bases spanning the gap. CDR3 sequence reads: CASSFEGETQYF. The CDR3 coding sequence is TGCGCCAGCAGCTTTGAGGGGGAGACCCAGTACTTC.

This clonotype was observed many times. The CDR3 here is CASFGLASTGELFF. The CDR3 DNA reads TGTGCCAGCTTCGGGCTAGCGTCCACCGGGGAGCTGTTTTTT. V gene TRBV6-2 or TRBV6-3 combines with J gene TRBJ2-2; a weak D match, TRBD2 (6 bases). Looked up from germline, CDR1 is MNHEY and CDR2 is SVGEGT. Trimming took off 8 bases at V and 4 bases at J, with 14 bases between the two ends. The CDR3 runs 14 residues.

This clonotype has just a few counts. The CDR3 loop is CASSPLGQTETQYF. The CDR3 DNA reads TGTGCCAGCAGCCCCTTAGGACAGACCGAGACCCAGTACTTC. This chain joins TRBV9 and TRBJ2-5; weak D call: TRBD1 (6 bases). Germline values: CDR1 SGDLS, CDR2 YYNGEE. Trimming removed 4 bases at V and 5 bases at J, with 15 bases between. There are 14 residues in the CDR3.

This clonotype was seen a handful of times. The chain carries TRBV15 and TRBJ1-3; 8 positions match TRBD1. The CDR3 extends over 14 amino acids. J gave up 4 bases and V 5 bases, and 4 bases lay outside the gene matches. The V gene's germline CDR1 is LNHNV and CDR2 YYDKDF (reference sequence). The CDR3 coding sequence is TGTGCCACCAGCCGACAGGGGAAAGGAAACACCATATATTTT. Its protein is CATSRQGKGNTIYF.

The V and J genes are TRBV29-1 and TRBJ2-3; TRBD2 is a possible D gene (8 bases). V lost 3 bases and J lost 6, with 28 bases in between. The CDR3 extends over 18 amino acids. Germline V gene lookup returns CDR1 SQVTM and CDR2 ANQGSEA. For the CDR3, the DNA is TGCAGCGTTGATAGGGTGGGGACAGCGGGGGCCGGTAGGGATACGCAGTATTTT. This encodes CSVDRVGTAGAGRDTQYF.